This T cell receptor beta chain was captured by sequencing in a study of T-cell reconstitution after alpha-beta-depleted transplantation in children. Comments on this clonotype: As yet, its antigen is unknown.

Overall study findings and caveats: About two months after transplant, alpha-beta T cells reportedly came from several hundred expanded graft clones. Fresh T-cell production supplied most of the T-cell counts and diversity seen one year after transplant. Recipient T cells and thymic progenitors that survived were the source of the high TCRbeta diversity seen at day 60 in some patients.

The germline V gene encodes CDR1 MNHNS and CDR2 SASEGT. V shed 7 bases, J shed 6 bases, and the junction held 17 bases outside the gene matches. The length of the CDR3 is 18 residues. Unique molecular identifiers featured in how the TCRbeta library was prepared. TCRdb processed the PCR reads anew with MiXCR; each CDR3 protein has one entry. Of around 76,000 distinct CDR3 sequences listed, 15% to 20% are singletons. The V call is TRBV6-1, the J call TRBJ2-3; the match to TRBD2 covers 12 bases. Sequenced here: PBMCs, mostly from graft donor cells, sampled 360 days after TCRalphabeta/CD19-depleted stem cell transplant. The sequence was obtained from a male patient aged 2 to 10 who had a stem cell transplant for acute lymphoblastic leukemia, so the T cells may come from the graft donor. Here the CDR3 reads CASKHPPTSGSLGDTQYF. In DNA form, the CDR3 reads TGTGCCAGCAAACACCCACCGACTAGCGGGAGTCTGGGTGATACGCAGTATTTT.